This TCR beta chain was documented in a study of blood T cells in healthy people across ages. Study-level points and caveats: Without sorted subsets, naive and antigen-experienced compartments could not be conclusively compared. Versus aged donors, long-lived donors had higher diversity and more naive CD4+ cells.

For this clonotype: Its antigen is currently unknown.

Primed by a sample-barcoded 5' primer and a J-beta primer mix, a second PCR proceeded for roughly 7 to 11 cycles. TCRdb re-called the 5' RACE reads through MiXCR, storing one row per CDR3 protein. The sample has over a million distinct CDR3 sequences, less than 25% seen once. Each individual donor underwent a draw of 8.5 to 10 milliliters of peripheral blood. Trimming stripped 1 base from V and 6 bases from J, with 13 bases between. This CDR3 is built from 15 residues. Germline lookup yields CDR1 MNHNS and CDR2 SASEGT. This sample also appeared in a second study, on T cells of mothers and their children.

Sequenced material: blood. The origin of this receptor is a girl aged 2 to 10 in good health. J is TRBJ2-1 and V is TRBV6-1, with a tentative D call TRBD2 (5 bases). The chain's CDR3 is CASSEGPQEGNEQFF. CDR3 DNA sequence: TGTGCCAGCAGTGAAGGTCCCCAAGAGGGCAATGAGCAGTTCTTC.